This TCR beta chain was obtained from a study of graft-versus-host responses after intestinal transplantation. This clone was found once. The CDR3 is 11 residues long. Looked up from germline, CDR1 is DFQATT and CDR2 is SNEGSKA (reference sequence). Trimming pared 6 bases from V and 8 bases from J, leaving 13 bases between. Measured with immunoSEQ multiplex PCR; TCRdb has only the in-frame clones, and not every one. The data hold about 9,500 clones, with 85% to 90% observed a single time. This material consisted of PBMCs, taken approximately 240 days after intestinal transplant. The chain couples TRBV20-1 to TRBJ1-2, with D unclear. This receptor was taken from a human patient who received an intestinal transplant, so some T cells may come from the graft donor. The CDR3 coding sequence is TGCAGTGCCACTCAGGATTTCGGCTACACCTTC. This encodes CSATQDFGYTF.